This T cell receptor beta chain was captured in a study of T cell responses to AZD1222 COVID-19 vaccine. Study findings and constraints: The breadth and depth of Spike-specific TCRs increased once two AZD1222 doses had been given. Sampled repertoires all dated from after the peak T cell response. It should be noted that donors were predominantly white British and more often female, and clonal diversity was possibly underestimated. CD4 TCRs linked to vaccination spanned spike, dominating at 160-218 and 743-854.

Measured with immunoSEQ multiplex PCR; TCRdb has only the in-frame clones, and not every one. The sample carries around 200,000 clones, over 85% recorded once. Trimming left V 5 bases short and J 8 bases short, with 9 bases between. This CDR3 region has 10 residues. The germline CDR1 and CDR2 sequences are SQVTM and ANQGSEA. Points on this clone: Its antigen remains unknown. Distinct nucleotide sequences in the sample also encode this CDR3.

The sequencing here drew on peripheral blood, taken 28 days after the second dose of the MenACWY control vaccine. V is TRBV29-1 and J is TRBJ1-1; D remains ambiguous. The receptor was isolated from an adult who received the MenACWY meningococcal vaccine as a control. CDR3 in amino acids: CSVQNTEAFF. The CDR3 DNA follows: TGCAGCGTTCAGAATACGGAAGCTTTCTTT.